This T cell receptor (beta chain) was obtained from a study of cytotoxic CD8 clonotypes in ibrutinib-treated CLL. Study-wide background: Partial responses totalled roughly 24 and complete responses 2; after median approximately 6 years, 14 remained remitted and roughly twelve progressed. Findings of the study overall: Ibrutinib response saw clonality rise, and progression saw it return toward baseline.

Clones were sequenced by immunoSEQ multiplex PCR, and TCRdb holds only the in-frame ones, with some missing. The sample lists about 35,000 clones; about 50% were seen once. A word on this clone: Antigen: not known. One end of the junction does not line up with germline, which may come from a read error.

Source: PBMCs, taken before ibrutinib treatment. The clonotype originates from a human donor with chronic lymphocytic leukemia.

This CDR3 is CASRIGDGYTF. The CDR3 coding sequence is TGTGCCAGTAGAATAGGGGATGGCTACACCTTC. The chain combines TRBV19 with TRBJ1-2; D is perhaps TRBD1 (5 bases). Germline lookup yields CDR1 LNHDA and CDR2 SQIVND (reference sequence). This CDR3 spans 11 amino acids. The full variable domain, rest sourced from reference TRBV19 and TRBJ1-2, is DGGITQSPKYLFRKEGQNVTLSCEQNLNHDAMYWYRQDPGQGLRLIYYSQIVNDFQKGDIAEGYSVSREKKESFPLTVTSAQKNPTAFYLCASRIGDGYTFGSGTRLTVV.